The 25 T cell receptor beta chains below all came from one sample that was sequenced in a study of T cells in Graves' hyperthyroidism and ophthalmopathy. Researchers amplified the TCR beta CDR3 regions from RNA transcripts. HTBI primers drove first-round RT-PCR of the TCR CDR3. MiXCR, applied by TCRdb to the multiplex PCR reads, yields one record per CDR3 protein. Among fewer than 900,000 distinct CDR3 sequences, under 20% were seen once, and the ten largest hold 16%. The specimen sequenced was blood. The source is a woman between 45 and 60 years old with Graves' hyperthyroidism that later progressed to Graves' ophthalmopathy.

This clonotype was detected only a few times. This chain connects TRBV14 to TRBJ1-1; TRBD1 agrees at 8 bases. This CDR3 region has 15 residues. CDR1 SGHDN and CDR2 FVKESK come from the germline V gene. Losses at the gene ends were 8 bases for V and 6 bases for J; bases not matched to a gene: 14. In DNA, the CDR3 is TGTGCCAGCCGACACAGGGGGATGAGGCACGCTGAAGCTTTCTTT. It translates to CASRHRGMRHAEAFF.

This clonotype was found many times. The rearrangement joins TRBV6-1 to TRBJ1-5; D remains ambiguous. Trimming stripped 0 bases from V and 0 bases from J, with 12 bases between. The CDR3 covers 17 residues. From germline, CDR1 is MNHNS and CDR2 SASEGT. The CDR3 is CASSEAFLQSSNQPQHF. CDR3 coding DNA: TGTGCCAGCAGTGAAGCGTTTCTTCAAAGTAGCAATCAGCCCCAGCATTTT.

This clonotype was seen repeatedly, ten times or more. V gene TRBV5-1 combines with J gene TRBJ1-1, with 8 bases identical to TRBD1. The CDR3 sequence is 14 residues long. V lost 7 bases, J lost 6 bases, and 11 bases stayed unmatched. The germline V gene has CDR1 SGHRS and CDR2 YFSETQ. This CDR3 is CASCPAGGRPEAFF. The CDR3 coding sequence is TGCGCCAGCTGCCCGGCAGGGGGCCGGCCTGAAGCTTTCTTT. Drawing the rest from reference TRBV5-1 and TRBJ1-1, the complete variable domain is KAGVTQTPRYLIKTRGQQVTLSCSPISGHRSVSWYQQTPGQGLQFLFEYFSETQRNKGNFPGRFSGRQFSNSRSEMNVSTLELGDSALYLCASCPAGGRPEAFFGQGTRLTVV.

To note about this clonotype: The CDR3 end shows no conserved phenylalanine or tryptophan, and so a read error is likely. The chain is built from TRBV7-3 and TRBJ1-2; 8 bases are a match to TRBD1. Germline assignment: CDR1 SGHTA and CDR2 FQGTGA. V gave up 6 bases and J gave up 2 bases; unmatched junction bases: 5. This CDR3 contains 14 residues. For the CDR3, the DNA is TGTGCCAGCAGACTACAGGGGGACAACTATGGCTACACCTCC. Its translation is CASRLQGDNYGYTS.

This clonotype was recorded many times. The chain carries TRBV30 and TRBJ1-1, with 9 bases lining up with TRBD1. CDR3 length: 13 residues. Germline CDR1 GTSNPN, CDR2 SVGIG (reference sequence). Trimming cost V 4 bases and J 4 bases; bases outside gene matches: 4. The CDR3 coding sequence is TGTGCCTGGAACATGGACAGGGGCACTGAAGCTTTCTTT. Amino acids: CAWNMDRGTEAFF.

This clonotype was detected many times. CDR3 coding DNA: TGCAGTGCTCCGACTAGCGGGGGACAAGAGACCCAGTACTTC. Translated: CSAPTSGGQETQYF. The chain links TRBV20-1 to TRBJ2-5; 12 bases are a match to TRBD2. The V segment lost 5 bases and the J segment 2 bases; nucleotides outside the gene matches: 3. CDR3 length: 14 amino acids. Germline-derived CDR1 and CDR2 are DFQATT and SNEGSKA (reference sequence).

This clonotype has ten or more counts. The rearrangement uses TRBV12-5 and TRBJ2-5, with 7 bases that match TRBD2. The germline gives CDR1 LGHNT, CDR2 FRNRAP. Trimming removed 5 bases from V and 5 bases from J; junction bases left unmatched: 14. This CDR3 has 16 residues. As DNA, the CDR3 is TGTGCTAGTGGTCCATCGCGGGGAGGGTTCGGGGAGACCCAGTACTTC. Translation: CASGPSRGGFGETQYF.

V is TRBV10-1 and J is TRBJ2-1; TRBD2 is a possible D gene (6 bases). This CDR3 region has 13 residues. Germline lookup yields CDR1 WNHNN and CDR2 SYGVQD (reference sequence). Trimming took off 1 base at V and 5 bases at J, with 6 bases between the two ends. The CDR3 spells CASSEWRDNEQFF. Written as DNA, the CDR3 is TGCGCCAGCAGTGAGTGGAGGGACAATGAGCAGTTCTTC.

This chain connects TRBV4-1 to TRBJ1-2; 9 nucleotides align to TRBD1. V shed 5 bases, J shed 6 bases, and the junction held 13 bases outside the gene matches. CDR1 and CDR2 from the germline V gene are MGHRA and YSYEKL. This CDR3 is 16 amino acids long. CDR3 sequence (DNA): TGCGCCAGCAGCAAAACGTGGGGGACAGGGCCTCATGGCTACACCTTC. This sequence encodes CASSKTWGTGPHGYTF.

This clonotype turned up a few times. The V and J genes are TRBV12-3 or TRBV12-4 and TRBJ2-3; D might be TRBD1 or TRBD2, each matching 5 bases. Deletions cut 5 bases from V and 2 bases from J, with 17 bases between. The CDR3 has 16 residues. Here the CDR3 reads CASSPRQRLNTDTQYF. The CDR3 DNA is TGTGCCAGCAGTCCCCGACAGAGACTAAACACAGATACGCAGTATTTT.

The rearrangement joins TRBV15 to TRBJ1-5; unclear D gene. Per the germline V gene, CDR1 is LNHNV and CDR2 is YYDKDF (reference sequence). Trimming stripped 2 bases from V and 2 bases from J, with 19 bases between. This CDR3 contains 18 residues. CDR3 residues: CATSRPGENLIGNQPQHF. The CDR3 DNA is TGTGCCACCAGCAGACCCGGAGAAAACTTGATTGGCAATCAGCCCCAGCATTTT.

This clonotype was counted only a few times. This CDR3 is CASSLTGGLTDTQYF. The CDR3 coding sequence is TGTGCCAGCAGCTTGACAGGGGGCTTGACAGATACGCAGTATTTT. The V call is TRBV7-6, the J call TRBJ2-3; 10 nucleotides line up with TRBD1. J was trimmed by 3 bases and V by 3 bases; bases with no gene match: 3. This CDR3 has 15 residues. Germline assignment: CDR1 SGHVS and CDR2 FNYEAQ.

This clonotype was seen repeatedly, ten times or more. The chain has TRBV6-1 and TRBJ1-1; D is uncertain. This CDR3 is built from 15 residues. V lost 8 bases and J 0 bases, leaving 16 bases between the germline ends. Germline CDR1 and CDR2: MNHNS and SASEGT. The DNA for the CDR3 is TGTGCCAGCGAGACACCCAGTGGGGTGAACACTGAAGCTTTCTTT. Amino acid sequence: CASETPSGVNTEAFF.

This chain uses TRBV2 with TRBJ1-2; TRBD1 might be the D (5 bases). Trimming stripped 3 bases from V and 5 bases from J, with 19 bases between. CDR3 size: 16 residues. Per germline, CDR1 SNHLY and CDR2 FYNNEI. As DNA, the CDR3 is TGTGCCAGCAGTGAGGCCGTGTGGGGCAGTAGTTATGGCTACACCTTC. Encoded protein: CASSEAVWGSSYGYTF.

J is TRBJ1-1 and V is TRBV3-1, with D possibly being TRBD1 (5 bases). There are 21 residues in the CDR3. Germline lookup yields CDR1 LGHDT and CDR2 YNNKEL (reference sequence). Trimming stripped 2 bases from V and 3 bases from J, with 31 bases between. In DNA form, the CDR3 reads TGTGCCAGCAGCCAAATAAGATCGTGGGGACTCAGCAGCGGGAGGGACACTGAAGCTTTCTTT. Its translation: CASSQIRSWGLSSGRDTEAFF.

This clonotype was seen at least ten times. This chain links TRBV6-2 or TRBV6-3 with TRBJ2-7, with D perhaps matching TRBD1 (6 bases). The CDR3 has 13 amino acids. Trimming shortened V by 4 bases and J by 7 bases, and 14 bases separated the two germline ends. The germline V gene has CDR1 MNHEY and CDR2 SVGEGT. The CDR3 sequence: CASSFWGHQEQYF. DNA for the CDR3: TGTGCCAGCAGTTTTTGGGGACACCAGGAGCAGTACTTC.

The chain is built from TRBV12-5 and TRBJ2-2; D is uncertain. CDR3 length: 14 amino acids. Germline V CDR1 and CDR2: LGHNT, FRNRAP. Between the trimmed V and J ends, which lost 3 bases and 7 bases, there was a span of 12 bases. CDR3 sequence: CASGFELSLGELFF. Here the CDR3 DNA reads TGTGCTAGTGGTTTCGAATTGAGCCTCGGGGAGCTGTTTTTT.

Many counts were recorded for this clonotype. The rearrangement links TRBV11-2 to TRBJ2-1; no definite D call. The germline V gene has CDR1 SGHAT and CDR2 FQNNGV. V was trimmed by 0 bases and J by 8 bases, leaving 8 bases between them. The CDR3 covers 13 residues. The CDR3 DNA reads as TGTGCCAGCAGCTTAGAACGGGTGGATGAGCAGTTCTTC. Amino acid sequence: CASSLERVDEQFF.

This chain links TRBV5-5 with TRBJ1-6; D uncertain. The CDR3 is 16 amino acids. Germline assignment: CDR1 SGHKS and CDR2 YYEKEE (reference sequence). The V end lost 6 bases, the J end lost 0 bases, and 13 bases lay between the germline ends. CDR3 nucleotides: TGTGCCAGCACCCTCGGGGATAGCTCCTATAATTCACCCCTCCACTTT. This gives the protein CASTLGDSSYNSPLHF.

This clonotype was seen ten or more times. The chain is built from TRBV20-1 and TRBJ1-2; 9 bases are shared with TRBD1. The CDR3 length is 14 residues. Germline values: CDR1 DFQATT, CDR2 SNEGSKA (reference sequence). J gave up 6 bases and V 3 bases, and 8 bases lay outside the gene matches. The CDR3: CSARDGDRVNGYTF. CDR3 sequence (DNA): TGCAGTGCTAGGGATGGGGACAGGGTGAATGGCTACACCTTC.

This clonotype appeared a few times. V is TRBV4-1 and J is TRBJ2-5; D is perhaps TRBD2 (6 bases). Looked up from germline, CDR1 is MGHRA and CDR2 is YSYEKL. The V gene lost 9 bases and the J gene lost 5 bases, with 16 bases spanning the gap. This CDR3 spans 13 amino acids. The DNA of the CDR3 is TGCGCCAGTCTTGAGACTGGAGGGGAGACCCAGTACTTC. It encodes CASLETGGETQYF.

The J gene is TRBJ1-5, the V gene TRBV20-1, with D unresolved. Trimming shortened V by 4 bases and J by 4 bases, and 11 bases separated the two germline ends. This CDR3 contains 13 residues. Germline CDR1 DFQATT, CDR2 SNEGSKA (reference sequence). The CDR3 protein is CSAMETGNQPQHF. In DNA, the CDR3 is TGCAGTGCTATGGAGACGGGGAATCAGCCCCAGCATTTT.

This clonotype has a handful of counts. This chain uses TRBV30 with TRBJ2-1; a weak D match, TRBD1 (6 bases). The germline V and J ends were trimmed by 3 bases and 4 bases, with 10 bases remaining between them. The CDR3 runs 13 residues. Per the germline V gene, CDR1 is GTSNPN and CDR2 is SVGIG (reference sequence). CDR3 bases: TGTGCCTGGAGGGGGGCGATATACAATGAGCAGTTCTTC. Translated, it gives CAWRGAIYNEQFF.

This clonotype was seen at least ten times. This rearrangement joins TRBV2 to TRBJ2-3, with 10 bases that match TRBD2. V gave up 4 bases and J gave up 4 bases; unmatched junction bases: 5. Germline V CDR1 and CDR2: SNHLY, FYNNEI. The CDR3 runs to 15 residues. The CDR3 loop reads CASSVGTSVADTQYF. The CDR3 DNA follows: TGTGCCAGCAGTGTCGGGACTAGCGTGGCAGATACGCAGTATTTT.

This chain joins TRBV2 and TRBJ1-2; D not certain. This CDR3 is 13 amino acids long. V was shortened by 2 bases and J by 5 bases, with 9 bases between the two germline ends. Germline CDR1 reads SNHLY; CDR2 reads FYNNEI. CDR3: CASSEHRSYGYTF. CDR3 in DNA: TGTGCCAGCAGTGAACACCGGTCGTATGGCTACACCTTC.